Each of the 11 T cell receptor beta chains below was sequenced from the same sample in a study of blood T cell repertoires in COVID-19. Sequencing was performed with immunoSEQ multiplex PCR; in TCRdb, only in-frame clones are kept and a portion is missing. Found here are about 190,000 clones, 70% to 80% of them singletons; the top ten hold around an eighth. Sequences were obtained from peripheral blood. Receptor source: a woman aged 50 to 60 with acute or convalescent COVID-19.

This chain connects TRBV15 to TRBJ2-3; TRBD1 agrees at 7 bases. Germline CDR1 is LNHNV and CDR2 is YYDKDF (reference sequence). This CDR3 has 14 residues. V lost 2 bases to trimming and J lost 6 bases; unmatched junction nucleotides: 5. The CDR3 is CATSRSTGDDTQYF. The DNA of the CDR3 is TGTGCCACCAGCAGATCAACAGGGGACGATACGCAGTATTTT. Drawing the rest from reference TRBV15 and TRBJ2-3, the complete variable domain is DAMVIQNPRYQVTQFGKPVTLSCSQTLNHNVMYWYQQKSSQAPKLLFHYYDKDFNNEADTPDNFQSRRPNTSFCFLDIRSPGLGDTAMYLCATSRSTGDDTQYFGPGTRLTVL.

The CDR3 protein is CASSLGTSDIQYF. CDR3 nucleotide sequence: TGTGCCAGCAGTTTAGGGACATCCGACATTCAGTACTTC. This chain joins TRBV12-3 or TRBV12-4 and TRBJ2-4; tentatively, D is TRBD1 (5 bases). CDR3 length: 13 residues. Between the trimmed V and J ends, which lost 1 base and 8 bases, there was a span of 9 bases.

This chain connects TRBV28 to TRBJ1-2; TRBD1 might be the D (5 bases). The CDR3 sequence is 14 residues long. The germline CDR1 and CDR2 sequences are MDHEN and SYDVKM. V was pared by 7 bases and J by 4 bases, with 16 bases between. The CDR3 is CASIGGRRGYGYTF. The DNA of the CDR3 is TGTGCCAGCATTGGCGGCCGAAGGGGCTATGGCTACACCTTC.

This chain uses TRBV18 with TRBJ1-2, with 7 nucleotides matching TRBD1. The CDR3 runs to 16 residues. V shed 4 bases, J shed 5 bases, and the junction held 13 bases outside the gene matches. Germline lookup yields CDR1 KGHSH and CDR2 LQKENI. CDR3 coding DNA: TGTGCCAGCTCACTTTCCCGGGACAGCAAGGGGTATGGCTACACCTTC. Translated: CASSLSRDSKGYGYTF.

CDR3 sequence: CASSFTGAGNYGYTF. CDR3 bases: TGTGCCAGCAGTTTCACAGGGGCGGGCAACTATGGCTACACCTTC. The chain recombines TRBV27 with TRBJ1-2, with TRBD1 matching over 7 bases. CDR1 is MNHEY and CDR2 is SMNVEV in the germline V gene (reference sequence). V was pared by 3 bases and J by 2 bases, with 6 bases of the junction left unmatched. This CDR3 comprises 15 residues.

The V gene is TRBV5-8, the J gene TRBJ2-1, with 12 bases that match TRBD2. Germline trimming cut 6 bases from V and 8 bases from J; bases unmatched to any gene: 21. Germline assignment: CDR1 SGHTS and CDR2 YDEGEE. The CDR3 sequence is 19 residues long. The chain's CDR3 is CASTYRGARASGRADEQFF. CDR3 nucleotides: TGTGCCAGCACCTACAGGGGGGCAAGGGCTAGCGGGAGGGCCGATGAGCAGTTCTTC.

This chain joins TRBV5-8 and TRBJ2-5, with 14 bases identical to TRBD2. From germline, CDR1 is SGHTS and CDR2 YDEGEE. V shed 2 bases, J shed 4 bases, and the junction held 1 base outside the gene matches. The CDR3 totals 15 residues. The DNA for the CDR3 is TGTGCCAGCAGCTTAGGGACTAGCGGGAGAGAGACCCAGTACTTC. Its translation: CASSLGTSGRETQYF.

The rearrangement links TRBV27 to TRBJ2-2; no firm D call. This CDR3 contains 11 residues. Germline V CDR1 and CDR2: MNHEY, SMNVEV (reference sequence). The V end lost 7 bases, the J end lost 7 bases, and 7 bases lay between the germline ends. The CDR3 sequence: CASTNYGELFF. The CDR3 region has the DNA TGTGCCAGCACCAACTACGGGGAGCTGTTTTTT.

The CDR3 sequence: CASSSPDSPYEQYF. The CDR3 DNA is TGTGCCAGCAGCTCACCGGACTCCCCGTACGAGCAGTACTTC. The V and J genes are TRBV7-2 and TRBJ2-7, with D maybe TRBD2 (5 bases). The CDR3 totals 14 residues. CDR1 SGHTA and CDR2 FQGNSA come from the germline V gene. Trimming stripped 4 bases from V and 4 bases from J, with 14 bases between.

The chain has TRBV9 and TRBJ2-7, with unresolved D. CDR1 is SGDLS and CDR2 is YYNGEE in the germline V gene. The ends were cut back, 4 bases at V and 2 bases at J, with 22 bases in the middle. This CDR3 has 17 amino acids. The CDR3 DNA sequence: TGTGCCAGCAGCCAGGTCCCCCCCGCCCCCCTCCCCTACGAGCAGTACTTC. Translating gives CASSQVPPAPLPYEQYF.

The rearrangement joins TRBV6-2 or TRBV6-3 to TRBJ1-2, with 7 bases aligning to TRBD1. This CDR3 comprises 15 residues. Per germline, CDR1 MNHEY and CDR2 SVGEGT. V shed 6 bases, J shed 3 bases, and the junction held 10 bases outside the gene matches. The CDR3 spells CASSARGTADYGYTF. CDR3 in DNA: TGTGCCAGCAGCGCGAGGGGGACAGCAGACTATGGCTACACCTTC.